This TCR beta chain was captured by sequencing in a study of T cell responses to AZD1222 COVID-19 vaccine. The study, taken as a whole, reports: Of the AZD1222 recipients, only five to seven were seropositive at baseline.

As regards this clone: What it binds is unknown.

Clones were read by immunoSEQ multiplex PCR, and TCRdb kept only the in-frame ones, dropping some. The repertoire holds about 93,000 clones, with nearly 90% as singletons. V lost 2 bases and J lost 0; bases outside the gene matches: 3. The germline CDR1 and CDR2 sequences are MNHEY and SVGEGT. The length of the CDR3 is 16 residues. Specimen: peripheral blood, collected on day 0 of MenACWY control vaccination. This chain uses TRBV6-2 or TRBV6-3 with TRBJ2-3, with 9 nucleotides matching TRBD1. This receptor was identified in an adult in good health. CDR3 amino acids: CASSYHRGPSTDTQYF. The CDR3 DNA sequence: TGTGCCAGCAGTTACCACAGGGGGCCTAGCACAGATACGCAGTATTTT.